This T cell receptor (beta chain) was obtained from a study of T-cell reconstitution after alpha-beta-depleted transplantation in children. Findings of the study overall: Reports say that about two months after transplant, the alpha-beta T cells came out of several hundred graft clones that had expanded.

This clonotype was detected ten times or more. What it binds is not known. Trimming stripped 7 bases from V and 4 bases from J, with 8 bases between. The CDR3 has 11 amino acids. Germline values: CDR1 DFQATT, CDR2 SNEGSKA (reference sequence). It was with unique molecular identifiers that the TCRbeta library was prepared. TCRdb analysed the PCR reads with MiXCR anew, one entry per CDR3 protein. The table has approximately 9,000 distinct CDR3 sequences, 15% to 20% seen once; the top ten hold 88%. This chain links TRBV20-1 with TRBJ2-1; D is unresolved. The sample here was PBMCs, mostly from graft donor cells, taken 60 days after TCRalphabeta/CD19-depleted stem cell transplant. This receptor was identified in a girl younger than two who had a stem cell transplant for combined immunodeficiency, so the T cells may come from the graft donor. The CDR3 nucleotides read TGCAGTGTTCCGACTTACAATGAGCAGTTCTTC. Protein sequence: CSVPTYNEQFF.